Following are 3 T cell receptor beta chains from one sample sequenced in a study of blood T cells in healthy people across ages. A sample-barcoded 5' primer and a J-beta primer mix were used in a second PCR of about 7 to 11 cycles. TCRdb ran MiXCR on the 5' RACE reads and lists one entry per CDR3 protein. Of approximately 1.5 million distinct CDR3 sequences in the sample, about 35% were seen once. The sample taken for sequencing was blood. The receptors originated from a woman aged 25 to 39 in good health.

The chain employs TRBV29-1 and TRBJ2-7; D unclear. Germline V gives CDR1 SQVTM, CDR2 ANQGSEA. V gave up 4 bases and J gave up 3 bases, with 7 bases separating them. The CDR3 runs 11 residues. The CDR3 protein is CSVGPGYEQYF. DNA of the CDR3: TGCAGCGTTGGGCCAGGCTACGAGCAGTACTTC.

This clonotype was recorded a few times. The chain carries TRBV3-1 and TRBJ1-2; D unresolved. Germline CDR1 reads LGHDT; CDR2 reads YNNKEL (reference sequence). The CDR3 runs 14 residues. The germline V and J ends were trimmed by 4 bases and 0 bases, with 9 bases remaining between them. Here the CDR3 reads CASSRDGPNYGYTF. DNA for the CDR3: TGTGCCAGCAGCCGAGACGGGCCTAACTATGGCTACACCTTC.

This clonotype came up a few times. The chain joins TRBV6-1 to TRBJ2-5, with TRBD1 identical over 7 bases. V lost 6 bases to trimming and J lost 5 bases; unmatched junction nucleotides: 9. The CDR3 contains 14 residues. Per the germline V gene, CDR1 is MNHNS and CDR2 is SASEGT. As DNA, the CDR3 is TGTGCCAGCAGGCGGACAGGTATCAAGGAGACCCAGTACTTC. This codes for CASRRTGIKETQYF.